This note documents a single T cell receptor (beta chain) sequence. Its antigen is as yet unknown. The primer mix had 60 Vbeta and 13 Jbeta primers. Generated by immunoSEQ multiplex PCR, the TCRdb table keeps only in-frame clones and is missing some. The sample contains approximately 130,000 clones, approximately 83% of which appear only once. These data originate in a study of cytomegalovirus exposure and HLA in healthy donors. Study-wide results and caveats: Cytomegalovirus-associated status was assigned to roughly 160 TCR beta chains. Most TCR sequences were seen very rarely across donors, but some public TCRs occurred in many. Several of the most significant clusters were apparently associated with common viral pathogens in a later analysis.

V lost 4 bases and J lost 2; bases outside the gene matches: 4. This CDR3 has 15 residues. Per germline, CDR1 MNHEY and CDR2 SMNVEV (reference sequence). The TCR comes from a girl aged 2 to 9 in good health and CMV-seronegative. Input material: PBMCs. The genes are TRBV27 and TRBJ2-3; the match to TRBD2 covers 9 bases. CDR3 in amino acids: CASSWAGGSTDTQYF. The CDR3 nucleotides read TGTGCCAGCAGTTGGGCGGGAGGGTCCACAGATACGCAGTATTTT.